This T cell receptor beta chain appears in the sequencing data of a study of blood T cell repertoires in COVID-19. The CDR3 is 18 amino acids. TCRdb's table, derived via immunoSEQ multiplex PCR, lists solely in-frame clones and lacks some. The data contain 300,000 to 450,000 clones, 75% to 90% of them seen just once; the ten biggest clones take up roughly 3.6%. Specimen: peripheral blood. V usage is TRBV21-1 and J usage is TRBJ1-5; TRBD1 is the table's D call, not checked against the DNA. TRBV21-1 is a documented pseudogene. The clonotype was recovered from a young woman with acute or convalescent COVID-19. CDR3 in DNA: TGTGCCAGCAGCAAAAATCGACAGGGGACGTTTAGCAATCAGCCCCAGCATTTT. It translates to CASSKNRQGTFSNQPQHF.